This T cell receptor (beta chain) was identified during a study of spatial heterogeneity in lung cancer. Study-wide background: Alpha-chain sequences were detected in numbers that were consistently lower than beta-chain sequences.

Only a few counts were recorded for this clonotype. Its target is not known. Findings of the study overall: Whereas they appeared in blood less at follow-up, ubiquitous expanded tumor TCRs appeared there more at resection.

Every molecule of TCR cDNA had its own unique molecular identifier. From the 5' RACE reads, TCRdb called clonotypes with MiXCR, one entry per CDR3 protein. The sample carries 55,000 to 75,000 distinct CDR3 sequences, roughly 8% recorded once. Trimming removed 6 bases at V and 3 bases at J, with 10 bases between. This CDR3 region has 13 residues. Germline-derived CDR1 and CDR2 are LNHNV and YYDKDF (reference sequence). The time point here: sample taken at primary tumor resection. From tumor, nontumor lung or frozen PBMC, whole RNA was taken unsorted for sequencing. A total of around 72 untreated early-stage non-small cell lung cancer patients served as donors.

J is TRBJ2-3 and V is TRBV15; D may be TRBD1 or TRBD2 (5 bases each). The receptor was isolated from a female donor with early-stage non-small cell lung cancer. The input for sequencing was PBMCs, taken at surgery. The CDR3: CATRVEGTDTQYF. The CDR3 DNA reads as TGTGCCACCAGGGTAGAGGGGACAGATACGCAGTATTTT.